The 32 T cell receptor beta chains in this list originate from one sample, sequenced in a study of cytomegalovirus exposure and HLA in healthy donors. The PCR employed 60 Vbeta primers together with 13 Jbeta primers. The assay was immunoSEQ multiplex PCR, and TCRdb's table has in-frame clones only and misses some. In the table there are 85,000 to 130,000 clones, approximately 76% of which are singletons. The sample comprised PBMCs. The receptors originated from a woman between 18 and 29 years old in good health and CMV-seropositive.

This chain links TRBV12-5 with TRBJ2-2; D might be TRBD1 (5 bases). The CDR3 is made up of 19 amino acids. The germline CDR1 and CDR2 sequences are LGHNT and FRNRAP. Trimming shortened V by 1 base and J by 2 bases, and 20 bases separated the two germline ends. CDR3: CASGLAASTSGLNTGELFF. The CDR3 DNA sequence: TGTGCTAGTGGTTTGGCTGCCAGTACGTCAGGGCTTAACACCGGGGAGCTGTTTTTT.

The chain uses TRBV7-8 and TRBJ1-3; D not resolved. V was pared by 4 bases and J by 0 bases, with 13 bases between. Germline CDR1 is SGHVS and CDR2 is FQNEAQ. The CDR3 runs 16 residues. Here the CDR3 DNA reads TGTGCCAGCAGCTCAGGACCAGCGGGCTCTGGAAACACCATATATTTT. Translated, it gives CASSSGPAGSGNTIYF.

There are many counts of this clone. The rearrangement links TRBV6-6 to TRBJ1-2; 9 nucleotides match TRBD1. This CDR3 is 16 amino acids long. CDR1 MNHNY and CDR2 SVGAGI come from the germline V gene (reference sequence). Trimming cost V 6 bases and J 2 bases; bases outside gene matches: 10. The CDR3 sequence: CASSPSRDRVNYGYTF. The CDR3 coding sequence is TGTGCCAGCAGCCCGTCCCGGGACAGGGTCAACTATGGCTACACCTTC.

DNA for the CDR3: TGTGCCAGCAGCGTAGTAGGGGGATCCTATGGCTACACCTTC. Protein: CASSVVGGSYGYTF. The V call is TRBV9, the J call TRBJ1-2, with D perhaps matching TRBD1 (6 bases). The V and J ends lost 0 bases and 4 bases respectively, with 10 bases between them. The CDR3 extends over 14 amino acids. From germline, CDR1 is SGDLS and CDR2 YYNGEE.

V and J are TRBV28 and TRBJ1-4, with D possibly matching TRBD1 (5 bases). The CDR3 sequence is 14 residues long. Germline V CDR1 and CDR2: MDHEN, SYDVKM. V lost 5 bases to trimming and J lost 5 bases, with 12 bases between them. The CDR3 bases are TGTGCCAGCAGTGCGGACACGGAGAATGAAAAACTGTTTTTT. It yields the protein CASSADTENEKLFF.

V and J are TRBV14 and TRBJ2-7; TRBD2 agrees at 8 bases. The CDR3 runs 15 residues. CDR1 is SGHDN and CDR2 is FVKESK in the germline V gene. With 2 bases clipped from V and 7 bases from J, the junction kept 10 bases outside the gene matches. Here the CDR3 DNA reads TGTGCCAGCAGCCAATACAGCGGGAGCTTGGGTGAGCAGTACTTC. This sequence encodes CASSQYSGSLGEQYF. Filled out from reference TRBV14 and TRBJ2-7, the complete variable domain reads EAGVTQFPSHSVIEKGQTVTLRCDPISGHDNLYWYRRVMGKEIKFLLHFVKESKQDESGMPNNRFLAERTGGTYSTLKVQPAELEDSGVYFCASSQYSGSLGEQYFGPGTRLTVT.

This clone was seen more than once but under ten times. The chain carries TRBV29-1 and TRBJ1-2; D remains unclear. V lost 4 bases and J 7 bases, leaving 16 bases between the germline ends. This CDR3 has 13 amino acids. Germline V gene lookup returns CDR1 SQVTM and CDR2 ANQGSEA. In nucleotides, the CDR3 is TGCAGCGTTGTTGGCAGAATGACTTCTGGCTACACCTTC. It translates to CSVVGRMTSGYTF.

This clone has more than one count but fewer than ten. CDR3 in amino acids: CASSPEFTEAFF. The CDR3 coding sequence is TGTGCCAGCAGCCCTGAGTTCACTGAAGCTTTCTTT. This chain connects TRBV5-8 to TRBJ1-1; D gene ambiguous. V lost 4 bases and J lost 4, with 8 bases in between. Germline loops: CDR1 SGHTS, CDR2 YDEGEE. There are 12 residues in the CDR3.

This chain connects TRBV19 to TRBJ2-7; possible D gene TRBD1, 6 bases. The CDR3 extends over 13 amino acids. Germline V gene data show CDR1 as LNHDA and CDR2 as SQIVND (reference sequence). V was clipped by 1 base and J by 3 bases, with 7 bases between them. The CDR3 coding sequence is TGTGCCAGTAGTATAGGAGGGGGCTACGAGCAGTACTTC. Translating gives CASSIGGGYEQYF.

The chain combines TRBV25-1 with TRBJ2-1, with D perhaps matching TRBD2 (5 bases). The CDR3 contains 12 residues. The V end was cut by 8 bases, the J end by 7 bases, with 12 bases between. Germline loops: CDR1 MGHDK, CDR2 SYGVNS. The CDR3 protein is CASGELRNEQFF. The DNA for the CDR3 is TGTGCCAGCGGGGAGCTTCGGAATGAGCAGTTCTTC. Full variable domain (outside the CDR3, taken from reference TRBV25-1 and TRBJ2-1): EADIYQTPRYLVIGTGKKITLECSQTMGHDKMYWYQQDPGMELHLIHYSYGVNSTEKGDLSSESTVSRIRTEHFPLTLESARPSHTSQYLCASGELRNEQFFGPGTRLTVL.

The chain couples TRBV28 to TRBJ1-1; no clear D. V shed 6 bases and J shed 5 bases, with 10 bases lying between them. The germline V gene has CDR1 MDHEN and CDR2 SYDVKM. This CDR3 contains 12 residues. Here the CDR3 reads CASSLEVTEAFF. The CDR3 nucleotides are TGTGCCAGCAGCCTCGAGGTAACTGAAGCTTTCTTT.

This sequence joins TRBV6-5 and TRBJ2-5; no definite D call. The CDR3 covers 14 residues. Trimming took 6 bases from V and 5 from J, leaving 16 bases between them. Germline V lookup: CDR1 MNHEY, CDR2 SVGAGI. Written as DNA, the CDR3 is TGTGCCAGCAGGACGTTGGAGCTATCGGAGACCCAGTACTTC. It encodes CASRTLELSETQYF.

This clone appeared a single time. V usage is TRBV29-1 and J usage is TRBJ2-1; no clear D gene. CDR3 length: 15 amino acids. CDR1 is SQVTM and CDR2 is ANQGSEA in the germline V gene. Trimming removed 0 bases from V and 2 bases from J, with 11 bases in between. In DNA, the CDR3 is TGCAGCGTTGAAGATCGGGTAGTCGCCTACAATGAGCAGTTCTTC. Encoded protein: CSVEDRVVAYNEQFF.

This clone came up a few times. CDR3 sequence: CASTYFADTQYF. The CDR3 DNA follows: TGTGCCAGCACGTACTTCGCAGATACGCAGTATTTT. This chain links TRBV6-1 with TRBJ2-3, with D unclear. The CDR3 extends over 12 amino acids. The germline CDR1 and CDR2 sequences are MNHNS and SASEGT. V was cut by 7 bases and J by 4 bases, with 9 bases left in between.

This chain uses TRBV18 with TRBJ2-7; D uncertain. Per germline, CDR1 KGHSH and CDR2 LQKENI. The germline V and J ends were trimmed by 3 bases and 3 bases, with 12 bases remaining between them. CDR3 length: 14 amino acids. CDR3 bases: TGTGCCAGCTCACCGCCCTCCCAGCGCTACGAGCAGTACTTC. Amino acids: CASSPPSQRYEQYF.

The chain combines TRBV5-6 with TRBJ1-1; D is unclear. The germline V gene has CDR1 SGHDT and CDR2 YYEEEE. This CDR3 contains 15 residues. Trimming took 2 bases from V and 1 from J, leaving 12 bases between them. The CDR3 spells CASSFGGGRNTEAFF. DNA of the CDR3: TGTGCCAGCAGCTTCGGCGGTGGAAGGAACACTGAAGCTTTCTTT.

Written as DNA, the CDR3 is TGTGCCAGCAGTGAGTCTGAGGGATACGGAGATCAGCCCCAGCATTTT. It specifies CASSESEGYGDQPQHF. V gene TRBV2 combines with J gene TRBJ1-5, with D unresolved. Trimming took 3 bases from V and 5 from J, leaving 17 bases between them. Germline CDR1 is SNHLY and CDR2 is FYNNEI. The CDR3 loop spans 16 amino acids.

The V and J genes are TRBV6-1 and TRBJ2-7; a weak D match, TRBD2 (5 bases). Trimming removed 4 bases at V and 3 bases at J, with 10 bases between. CDR1 and CDR2 from the germline V gene are MNHNS and SASEGT. CDR3 size: 13 residues. Written as DNA, the CDR3 is TGTGCCAGCAGTGCATGGGAGAACTACGAGCAGTACTTC. Translation gives CASSAWENYEQYF.

V usage is TRBV9 and J usage is TRBJ2-3, with D possibly matching TRBD2 (6 bases). The CDR3 loop spans 16 amino acids. Per the germline V gene, CDR1 is SGDLS and CDR2 is YYNGEE. V lost 0 bases and J lost 0, with 11 bases in between. The CDR3 DNA reads as TGTGCCAGCAGCGTAGTCGGGGACTGGAGCACAGATACGCAGTATTTT. Encoded protein: CASSVVGDWSTDTQYF.

In this sample, this clone turned up a few times. The genes are TRBV21-1 and TRBJ2-5; the DNA was not used to check the table's D call, TRBD1. TRBV21-1 is tagged as a pseudogene. The CDR3 runs 15 residues. The CDR3 nucleotides read TGTGCCAGCAGCAAAGAGGCGGACAGGGACGAGACCCAGTACTTC. Its translation: CASSKEADRDETQYF.

This clone was seen only a few times. The chain employs TRBV30 and TRBJ1-2; D is perhaps TRBD1 (5 bases). This CDR3 has 14 amino acids. The V end lost 4 bases, the J end lost 4 bases, and 16 bases lay between the germline ends. From germline, CDR1 is GTSNPN and CDR2 SVGIG (reference sequence). The CDR3, as DNA: TGTGCCTGGACAAAGGGGTGGGAGGTCTATGGCTACACCTTC. Protein: CAWTKGWEVYGYTF.

This clone showed up just once. The rearrangement links TRBV7-3 to TRBJ2-3, with D unclear. The CDR3 extends over 13 amino acids. V was pared by 1 base and J by 3 bases, with 5 bases between. Germline CDR1 SGHTA, CDR2 FQGTGA. The CDR3 nucleotides are TGTGCCAGCAGCTTAATCGGTACAGATACGCAGTATTTT. Its translation: CASSLIGTDTQYF.

The chain uses TRBV6-1 and TRBJ2-7; 7 bases align to TRBD1. The CDR3 runs to 15 residues. After removal of 6 bases from V and 0 bases from J, the junction contained 8 bases not matched to a gene. In germline, CDR1 is MNHNS, CDR2 SASEGT. The CDR3 region is CASRKQGPSSYEQYF. Written as DNA, the CDR3 is TGTGCCAGCAGGAAACAGGGGCCCAGCTCCTACGAGCAGTACTTC.

Only one count was recorded for this clone. V gene TRBV5-4 combines with J gene TRBJ1-1; D is unclear. Germline V gene sequence: CDR1 SGHNT, CDR2 YYREEE (reference sequence). The CDR3 totals 13 residues. V dropped 0 bases and J dropped 5 bases, with 8 bases sitting between them. As DNA, the CDR3 is TGTGCCAGCAGCTTGGACATCGGGACTGAAGCTTTCTTT. It yields the protein CASSLDIGTEAFF.

V usage is TRBV29-1 and J usage is TRBJ2-7; possibly TRBD1 for D (6 bases). The length of the CDR3 is 10 residues. The germline CDR1 and CDR2 sequences are SQVTM and ANQGSEA. With 7 bases removed from V and 5 bases from J, the gap between germline ends came to 9 bases. The CDR3 protein is CSAQGNEQYF. The DNA for the CDR3 is TGCAGCGCACAGGGAAACGAGCAGTACTTC.

The chain carries TRBV19 and TRBJ1-1; D is uncertain. V was pared by 1 base and J by 0 bases, with 9 bases between. There are 15 residues in the CDR3. The germline gives CDR1 LNHDA, CDR2 SQIVND (reference sequence). The DNA of the CDR3 is TGTGCCAGTAGTATAGGTGGAGGCATGAACACTGAAGCTTTCTTT. Encoded protein: CASSIGGGMNTEAFF.

The chain links TRBV5-1 to TRBJ2-7; D is possibly TRBD1 (6 bases). From germline, CDR1 is SGHRS and CDR2 YFSETQ. This CDR3 is 12 amino acids long. Trimming stripped 4 bases from V and 3 bases from J, with 8 bases between. The CDR3 region has the DNA TGCGCCAGCAGCCCGGACAGCTACGAGCAGTACTTC. As protein: CASSPDSYEQYF.

V and J are TRBV6-1 and TRBJ2-1; 9 bases are shared with TRBD1. CDR1 is MNHNS, CDR2 SASEGT, per germline. This CDR3 spans 16 amino acids. V dropped 4 bases and J dropped 7; count of bases not matched to a gene: 11. The CDR3 loop reads CASSGSRDRARNEQFF. The CDR3 DNA sequence: TGTGCCAGCAGTGGATCCCGGGACAGGGCACGGAATGAGCAGTTCTTC.

The rearrangement joins TRBV7-9 to TRBJ2-5, with a weak D call TRBD2 (5 bases). The CDR3 covers 16 residues. Germline values: CDR1 SEHNR, CDR2 FQNEAQ (reference sequence). The ends were cut back, 5 bases at V and 4 bases at J, with 20 bases in the middle. The CDR3 DNA sequence: TGTGCCAGCAGCCGCATGAGGGTTGTTAGAGGAGAGACCCAGTACTTC. Its protein is CASSRMRVVRGETQYF.

CDR3 loop: CASSPPAGGSYNEQFF. Written as DNA, the CDR3 is TGTGCCAGCTCACCACCAGCGGGAGGCTCCTACAATGAGCAGTTCTTC. The chain links TRBV18 to TRBJ2-1; 9 positions agree with TRBD2. There are 16 residues in the CDR3. Germline loops: CDR1 KGHSH, CDR2 LQKENI. The J segment lost 0 bases and the V segment lost 0 bases, leaving 0 bases of the junction unmatched.

The chain carries TRBV5-4 and TRBJ2-5; 10 bases map to TRBD2. With 1 base clipped from V and 1 base from J, the junction kept 1 base outside the gene matches. Germline V CDR1 and CDR2: SGHNT, YYREEE (reference sequence). The CDR3 contains 15 residues. CDR3 in DNA: TGTGCCAGCAGCTTGAGACTAGCGGGCCAAGAGACCCAGTACTTC. Encoded protein: CASSLRLAGQETQYF.

V usage is TRBV27 and J usage is TRBJ2-7; TRBD1 agrees at 11 bases. The CDR3 loop spans 15 amino acids. J lost 6 bases, V lost 4 bases, and 8 bases had no gene match. Germline V gene data show CDR1 as MNHEY and CDR2 as SMNVEV (reference sequence). CDR3 DNA sequence: TGTGCCAGCAGTTCAGCCGGGACAGGGGGGTCCGAGCAGTACTTC. As protein: CASSSAGTGGSEQYF.